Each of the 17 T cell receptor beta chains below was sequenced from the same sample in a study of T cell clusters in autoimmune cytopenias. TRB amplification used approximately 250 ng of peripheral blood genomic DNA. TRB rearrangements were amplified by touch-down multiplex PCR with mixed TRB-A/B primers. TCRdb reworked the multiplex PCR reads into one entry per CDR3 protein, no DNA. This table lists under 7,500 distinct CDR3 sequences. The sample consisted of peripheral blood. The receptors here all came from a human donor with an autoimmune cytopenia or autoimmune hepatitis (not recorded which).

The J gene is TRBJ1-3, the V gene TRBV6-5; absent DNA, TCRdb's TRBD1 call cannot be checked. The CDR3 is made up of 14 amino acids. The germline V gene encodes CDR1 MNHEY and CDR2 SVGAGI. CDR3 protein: CASSYSGGRDTIYF.

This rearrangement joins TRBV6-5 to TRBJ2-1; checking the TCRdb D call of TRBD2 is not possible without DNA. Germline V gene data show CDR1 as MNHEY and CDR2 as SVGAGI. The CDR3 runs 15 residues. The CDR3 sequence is CASSRLAGGPNEQFF.

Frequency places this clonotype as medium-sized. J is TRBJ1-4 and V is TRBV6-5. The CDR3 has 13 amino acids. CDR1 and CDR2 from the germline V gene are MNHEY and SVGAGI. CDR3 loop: CASSDRVGEKLFF.

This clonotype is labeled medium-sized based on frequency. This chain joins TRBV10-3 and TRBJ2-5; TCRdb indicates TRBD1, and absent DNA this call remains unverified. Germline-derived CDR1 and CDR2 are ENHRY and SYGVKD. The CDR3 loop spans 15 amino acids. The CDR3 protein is CAISESAGVYETQYF.

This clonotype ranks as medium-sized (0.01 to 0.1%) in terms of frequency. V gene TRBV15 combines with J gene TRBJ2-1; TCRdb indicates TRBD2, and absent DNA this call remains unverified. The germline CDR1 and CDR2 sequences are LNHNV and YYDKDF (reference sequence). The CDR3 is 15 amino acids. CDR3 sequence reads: CATSKTSGIYNEQFF.

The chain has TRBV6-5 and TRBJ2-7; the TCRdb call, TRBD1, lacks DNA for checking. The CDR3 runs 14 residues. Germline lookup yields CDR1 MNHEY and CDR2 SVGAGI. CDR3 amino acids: CAISEARQSFEQYF.

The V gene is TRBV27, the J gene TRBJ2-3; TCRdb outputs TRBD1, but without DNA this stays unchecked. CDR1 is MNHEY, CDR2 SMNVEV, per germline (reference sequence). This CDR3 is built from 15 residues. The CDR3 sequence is CASSYGGVSTDTQYF.

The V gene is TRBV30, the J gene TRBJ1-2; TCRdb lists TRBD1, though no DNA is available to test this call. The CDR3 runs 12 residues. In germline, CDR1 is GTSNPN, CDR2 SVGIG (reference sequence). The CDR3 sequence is CAWSGGQGGYTF. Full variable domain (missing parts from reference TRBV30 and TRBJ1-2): SQTIHQWPATLVQPVGSPLSLECTVEGTSNPNLYWYRQAAGRGLQLLFYSVGIGQISSEVPQNLSASRPQDRQFILSSKKLLLSDSGFYLCAWSGGQGGYTFGSGTRLTVV.

The CDR3 sequence is CASSLADRGNEKLFF. The gene calls are TRBV12-3 or TRBV12-4 and TRBJ1-4; TCRdb returns TRBD1, unconfirmable since there is no DNA. This CDR3 is 15 amino acids long.

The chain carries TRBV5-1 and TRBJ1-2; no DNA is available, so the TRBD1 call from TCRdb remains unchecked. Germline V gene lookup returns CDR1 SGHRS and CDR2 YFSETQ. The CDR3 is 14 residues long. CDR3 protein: CASSERGQGYGYTF.

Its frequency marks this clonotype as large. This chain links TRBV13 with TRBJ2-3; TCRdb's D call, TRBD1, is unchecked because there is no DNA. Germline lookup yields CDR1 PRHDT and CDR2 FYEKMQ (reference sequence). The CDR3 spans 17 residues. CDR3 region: CASSTPRAGQLTDTQYF. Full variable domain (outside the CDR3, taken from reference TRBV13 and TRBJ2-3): AAGVIQSPRHLIKEKRETATLKCYPIPRHDTVYWYQQGPGQDPQFLISFYEKMQSDKGSIPDRFSAQQFSDYHSELNMSSLELGDSALYFCASSTPRAGQLTDTQYFGPGTRLTVL.

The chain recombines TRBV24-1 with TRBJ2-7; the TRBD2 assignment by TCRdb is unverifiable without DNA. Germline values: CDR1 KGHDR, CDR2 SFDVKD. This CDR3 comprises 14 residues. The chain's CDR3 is CAALYISSGYEQYF.

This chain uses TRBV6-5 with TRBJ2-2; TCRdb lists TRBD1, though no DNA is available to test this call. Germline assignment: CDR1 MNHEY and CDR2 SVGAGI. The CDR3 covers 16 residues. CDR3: CASSAVTGGGTGELFF.

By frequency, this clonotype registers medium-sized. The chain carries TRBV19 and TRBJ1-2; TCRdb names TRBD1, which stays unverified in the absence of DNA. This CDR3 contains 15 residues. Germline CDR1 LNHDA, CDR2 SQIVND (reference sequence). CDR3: CASTEAPGQGIRYTF.

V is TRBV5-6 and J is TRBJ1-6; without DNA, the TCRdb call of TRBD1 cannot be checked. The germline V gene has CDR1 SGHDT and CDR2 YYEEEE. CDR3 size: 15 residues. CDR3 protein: CASSLGQGWGSPLHF.

The CDR3 here is CASSLSDSYGYTF. V gene TRBV27 combines with J gene TRBJ1-2; TCRdb returns TRBD1, unconfirmable since there is no DNA. The CDR3 covers 13 residues. Germline assignment: CDR1 MNHEY and CDR2 SMNVEV (reference sequence).

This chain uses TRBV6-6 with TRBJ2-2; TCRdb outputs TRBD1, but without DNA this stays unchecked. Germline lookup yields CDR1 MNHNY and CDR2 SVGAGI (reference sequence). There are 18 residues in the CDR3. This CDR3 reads CASSFSGTPSQNTGELFF.